The clone carrying this TCR beta chain was detected a few times. Each cDNA molecule carried a unique molecular identifier. TCRdb passed the 5' RACE reads through MiXCR, listing each CDR3 protein once. In the table there are around 52,000 distinct CDR3 sequences, around a tenth of which are singletons. The data are from a study of early T cells in non-severe SARS-CoV-2 infection. CDR1 SGHAT and CDR2 FQNNGV come from the germline V gene. CDR3 length: 13 residues. V dropped 5 bases and J dropped 3; count of bases not matched to a gene: 3. J is TRBJ1-1 and V is TRBV11-2; 7 bases agree with TRBD1. This sequence was found in an adult who was a healthcare worker with PCR-confirmed SARS-CoV-2 infection or an uninfected control (not recorded which). The sequenced sample was whole blood. The CDR3 reads CASSRGTDTEAFF. As DNA, the CDR3 is TGTGCCAGCAGCCGCGGGACAGACACTGAAGCTTTCTTT.